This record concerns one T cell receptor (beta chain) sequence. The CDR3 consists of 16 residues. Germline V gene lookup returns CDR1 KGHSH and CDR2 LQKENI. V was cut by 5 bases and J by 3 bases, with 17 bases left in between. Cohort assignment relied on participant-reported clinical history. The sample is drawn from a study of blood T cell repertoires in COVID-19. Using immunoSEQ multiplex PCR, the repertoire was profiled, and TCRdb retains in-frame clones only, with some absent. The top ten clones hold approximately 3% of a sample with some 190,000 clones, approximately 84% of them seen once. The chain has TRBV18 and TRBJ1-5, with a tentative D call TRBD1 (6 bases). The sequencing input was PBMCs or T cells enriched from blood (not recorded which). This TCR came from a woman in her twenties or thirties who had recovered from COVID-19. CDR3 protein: CASSTTGQWDNQPQHF. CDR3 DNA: TGTGCCAGCTCAACGACAGGCCAGTGGGACAATCAGCCCCAGCATTTT.